This T cell receptor beta chain was observed in a study of shared clonotypes between healthy human individuals. The ends were cut back, 5 bases at V and 4 bases at J, with 14 bases in the middle. Germline CDR1 PRHDT, CDR2 FYEKMQ (reference sequence). The CDR3 covers 14 residues. Study-wide points: Around 5.3% of naive CD4 clonotypes were shared across a handful of donors.

Per the authors' pipeline: Sequence data from immunoSEQ were junction-only and lacked quality scores; consequently, filtering differed. Data came from immunoSEQ multiplex PCR; TCRdb stores just in-frame clones and leaves some out. That table furnishes V, J and clone size, whereas the DNA furnished D and trimming. The sample records about 1,900,000 clones, approximately 94% being singletons. To note about this clone: The antigen remains unidentified.

CD45RO-negative, CCR7-positively selected cells formed the naive CD8 fraction, excluding terminally differentiated effector memory CD45RA+ cells. None of the donors, who were healthy HIV-negative adults, had recently had acute infections or vaccinations. Sequencing was carried out using naive CD8+ T cells sorted from blood. The chain joins TRBV13 to TRBJ2-5, with D possibly being TRBD2 (6 bases). This receptor was obtained from a man in his late teens or twenties in good health. Here the CDR3 reads CASSDLTSRETQYF. The CDR3 nucleotides read TGTGCCAGCAGCGACCTGACTAGTCGAGAGACCCAGTACTTC. Complete variable domain (other parts from reference TRBV13 and TRBJ2-5): AAGVIQSPRHLIKEKRETATLKCYPIPRHDTVYWYQQGPGQDPQFLISFYEKMQSDKGSIPDRFSAQQFSDYHSELNMSSLELGDSALYFCASSDLTSRETQYFGPGTRLLVL.